This T cell receptor (beta chain) comes out of a study of blood T cell repertoires in COVID-19. As for the study in general: Acute and convalescent COVID-19 specimens originated in the United States, Italy and Spain.

During active infection, Seattle patients enrolled and were then monitored through disease. Sequenced by immunoSEQ multiplex PCR; TCRdb stores in-frame clones only, minus some. The sample lists approximately 260,000 clones; 80% to 90% were seen once. Trimming took off 5 bases at V and 7 bases at J, with 12 bases between the two ends. The CDR3 has 13 amino acids. From germline, CDR1 is MDHEN and CDR2 SYDVKM. Sequenced: peripheral blood. This sequence was found in a woman in her 70s with COVID-19, enrolled during active disease. The genes are TRBV28 and TRBJ1-5, with TRBD1 as a possible D gene (5 bases). The CDR3: CASSTGLVQPQHF. The CDR3 nucleotides are TGTGCCAGCAGTACAGGTTTAGTGCAGCCCCAGCATTTT.